Included here is one TCR beta chain sequence, with context. Its antigen is undetermined. Stated time point: cycle 4 day 1 (C4D1), after about 6 weeks of nivolumab. Every patient relapsed after autologous stem cell transplantation, and brentuximab vedotin exposure varied. Magnetic negative selection purified CD4+ T cells from thawed PBMCs. TCRdb's table, derived via immunoSEQ multiplex PCR, lists solely in-frame clones and lacks some. The data show more than 10,000 clones, 88% seen once. Losses at the gene ends were 4 bases for V and 2 bases for J; bases not matched to a gene: 5. Germline V gene lookup returns CDR1 GTSNPN and CDR2 SVGIG (reference sequence). The CDR3 runs 14 residues. The sample belongs to a study of PD-1 blockade in classical Hodgkin lymphoma. Study results and limitations: The study found that TCR diversity rose significantly by C4D1 in CD4+ but not CD8+ cells.

The TCR sequence derives from a human donor with classical Hodgkin lymphoma. Specimen: CD4+ T cells from blood, collected before the fourth cycle of nivolumab. The gene calls are TRBV30 and TRBJ2-5; TRBD2 aligns across 9 bases. Here the CDR3 reads CAWKISGGQETQYF. CDR3 DNA sequence: TGTGCCTGGAAAATTAGCGGGGGTCAAGAGACCCAGTACTTC.